These 22 T cell receptor beta chains were all obtained from the same sample, sequenced in a study of T cell responses to AZD1222 COVID-19 vaccine. The method was immunoSEQ multiplex PCR; TCRdb's version includes in-frame clones alone and lacks a portion of them. The sample carries some 96,000 clones, about 89% recorded once. Sequenced here: peripheral blood, sampled on day 0 of AZD1222 vaccination. The receptor set was obtained from an adult in good health.

The chain employs TRBV3-1 (or the pseudogene TRBV3-2) and TRBJ1-2; a possible D gene is TRBD1 (6 bases). V was clipped by 3 bases and J by 6 bases, with 8 bases between them. The CDR3 covers 12 residues. CDR1 LGHDT and CDR2 YNNKEL come from the germline V gene (reference sequence). DNA of the CDR3: TGTGCCAGCAGCCAGGGGGCGAATGGCTACACCTTC. Translating it yields CASSQGANGYTF.

Only a few counts were recorded for this clone. J is TRBJ1-1 and V is TRBV29-1; tentatively, D is TRBD1 (5 bases). CDR3 size: 13 residues. Germline CDR1 is SQVTM and CDR2 is ANQGSEA. V was pared by 7 bases and J by 1 base, with 13 bases between. The CDR3 spells CSAAQGTNTEAFF. The CDR3 bases are TGCAGCGCCGCCCAGGGAACGAACACTGAAGCTTTCTTT.

This clone was observed a single time. The chain recombines TRBV2 with TRBJ1-1, with a possible D match to TRBD1 (5 bases). This CDR3 is 12 amino acids long. V was cut by 5 bases and J by 7 bases, with 11 bases left in between. Germline CDR1 reads SNHLY; CDR2 reads FYNNEI. The CDR3 DNA follows: TGTGCCAGCAGTTGGGGACTACTTGAAGCTTTCTTT. It is translated as CASSWGLLEAFF.

This clone has only a few counts. This sequence joins TRBV7-2 and TRBJ2-7; TRBD1 matches at 7 bases. In germline, CDR1 is SGHTA, CDR2 FQGNSA. V was pared by 3 bases and J by 0 bases, with 2 bases of the junction left unmatched. CDR3 length: 14 amino acids. The CDR3 DNA reads as TGTGCCAGCAGCTTGGGGACAGCCTCCTACGAGCAGTACTTC. This sequence encodes CASSLGTASYEQYF.

The chain carries TRBV6-5 and TRBJ2-7; TRBD1 might be the D (7 bases). The CDR3 spans 15 residues. Trimming left V 5 bases short and J 6 bases short, with 20 bases between. The V gene's germline CDR1 is MNHEY and CDR2 SVGAGI. The CDR3: CASSTWRDSLGEQYF. DNA for the CDR3: TGTGCCAGCAGTACATGGCGGGACAGCTTAGGCGAGCAGTACTTC.

The V and J genes are TRBV5-8 and TRBJ1-5; D call uncertain. This CDR3 has 15 amino acids. V gave up 4 bases and J gave up 5 bases, with 16 bases separating them. Germline V gives CDR1 SGHTS, CDR2 YDEGEE. The CDR3 region is CASSAGFGVDQPQHF. The CDR3 DNA reads as TGTGCCAGCAGCGCGGGGTTCGGGGTCGATCAGCCCCAGCATTTT.

The CDR3 nucleotides read TGTGCCAGCAGCCAACCCGACGGGGGAGGCGATGAGCAGTTCTTC. Translation gives CASSQPDGGGDEQFF. This sequence joins TRBV5-4 and TRBJ2-1; TRBD2 might be the D (6 bases). V was pared by 4 bases and J by 8 bases, with 19 bases between. The CDR3 loop spans 15 amino acids. Germline V gives CDR1 SGHNT, CDR2 YYREEE (reference sequence). The full variable domain, rest sourced from reference TRBV5-4 and TRBJ2-1, is ETGVTQSPTHLIKTRGQQVTLRCSSQSGHNTVSWYQQALGQGPQFIFQYYREEENGRGNFPPRFSGLQFPNYSSELNVNALELDDSALYLCASSQPDGGGDEQFFGPGTRLTVL.

The chain recombines TRBV9 with TRBJ2-1, with TRBD2 matching 12 bases. The CDR3 is made up of 15 amino acids. V lost 3 bases and J lost 9; bases outside the gene matches: 7. Germline lookup yields CDR1 SGDLS and CDR2 YYNGEE. The CDR3 DNA reads as TGTGCCAGCAGCGCGACTAGCGGGAGCTTAGGTGAGCAGTTCTTC. This encodes CASSATSGSLGEQFF.

The gene calls are TRBV27 and TRBJ1-6; 9 bases map to TRBD1. Trimming removed 6 bases from V and 9 bases from J; junction bases left unmatched: 6. Germline CDR1 is MNHEY and CDR2 is SMNVEV (reference sequence). CDR3 length: 14 amino acids. CDR3 amino acids: CASRLGQGTSPLHF. The DNA of the CDR3 is TGTGCCAGCAGGTTAGGACAGGGGACTTCACCCCTCCACTTT.

The CDR3 nucleotides read TGTGCCAGCAGGTGGATAACTAGCGGGTACAATGAGCAGTTCTTC. This codes for CASRWITSGYNEQFF. The gene calls are TRBV27 and TRBJ2-1; TRBD2 aligns across 9 bases. The CDR3 spans 15 residues. Germline V gene sequence: CDR1 MNHEY, CDR2 SMNVEV (reference sequence). J gave up 4 bases and V 6 bases, and 7 bases lay outside the gene matches.

V and J are TRBV19 and TRBJ1-1; a possible D gene is TRBD1 (5 bases). Germline CDR1 is LNHDA and CDR2 is SQIVND (reference sequence). The CDR3 has 12 residues. V was pared by 3 bases and J by 8 bases, with 10 bases between. The CDR3 loop reads CASSISWGEAFF. The DNA of the CDR3 is TGTGCCAGTAGTATCAGTTGGGGGGAAGCTTTCTTT.

The chain uses TRBV5-5 and TRBJ1-6; D call uncertain. Germline V lookup: CDR1 SGHKS, CDR2 YYEKEE (reference sequence). V shed 4 bases and J shed 7 bases, with 12 bases lying between them. This CDR3 has 14 amino acids. The CDR3 here is CASSPNSPNSPLHF. DNA of the CDR3: TGTGCCAGCAGCCCCAACAGTCCGAATTCACCCCTCCACTTT.

The CDR3, as DNA: TGTGCCAGCAGCCAAGATTCAGGACAACTAAGCTCCTATAATTCACCCCTCCACTTT. Translation gives CASSQDSGQLSSYNSPLHF. V is TRBV3-1 (or the pseudogene TRBV3-2) and J is TRBJ1-6; the D gene is possibly TRBD1 (5 bases). The CDR3 is 19 residues long. Per the germline V gene, CDR1 is LGHDT and CDR2 is YNNKEL (reference sequence). V was shortened by 0 bases and J by 0 bases, with 15 bases between the two germline ends.

The V gene is TRBV24-1, the J gene TRBJ2-1; D may be TRBD2 (7 bases). The CDR3 runs to 13 residues. Germline CDR1 is KGHDR and CDR2 is SFDVKD. Trimming pared 5 bases from V and 8 bases from J, leaving 12 bases between. CDR3 residues: CATSVTGRDEQFF. CDR3 sequence (DNA): TGTGCCACCAGTGTCACAGGGAGGGATGAGCAGTTCTTC.

This clone was recorded only once. This rearrangement joins TRBV7-2 to TRBJ2-7; 10 bases match TRBD2. Germline V gene sequence: CDR1 SGHTA, CDR2 FQGNSA. CDR3 length equals 14 residues. With 1 base clipped from V and 9 bases from J, the junction kept 6 bases outside the gene matches. CDR3 nucleotide sequence: TGTGCCAGCAGCTTAGAGCCTAGCGGGGGTGGGCAGTACTTC. Encoded protein: CASSLEPSGGGQYF.

V is TRBV20-1 and J is TRBJ2-7; D gene uncertain. Germline V CDR1 and CDR2: DFQATT, SNEGSKA (reference sequence). The V and J ends lost 1 base and 9 bases respectively, with 7 bases between them. This CDR3 is built from 10 residues. In DNA form, the CDR3 reads TGCAGTGCTAGAGCTTACTGGCAGTACTTC. This encodes CSARAYWQYF.

The chain joins TRBV5-6 to TRBJ1-2, with 8 bases fitting TRBD1. This CDR3 is built from 14 residues. Germline lookup yields CDR1 SGHDT and CDR2 YYEEEE. The ends lost 0 bases at V and 8 bases at J; junction bases unmatched: 6. As DNA, the CDR3 is TGTGCCAGCAGCTTGGTTCAGGGGGCTAGAGGCTACACCTTC. Translated, it gives CASSLVQGARGYTF.

The chain is built from TRBV3-1 (or the pseudogene TRBV3-2) and TRBJ2-7; a weak D match, TRBD2 (6 bases). The CDR3 totals 16 residues. Germline CDR1 reads LGHDT; CDR2 reads YNNKEL (reference sequence). V lost 2 bases, J lost 4 bases, and 18 bases lay in between. CDR3 sequence (DNA): TGTGCCAGCAGCCAAAGGGGCCTGGGAGGACTTTACGAGCAGTACTTC. This encodes CASSQRGLGGLYEQYF.

V and J are TRBV5-1 and TRBJ1-5; D is unresolved. Per germline, CDR1 SGHRS and CDR2 YFSETQ. V shed 0 bases and J shed 5 bases, with 9 bases lying between them. The CDR3 runs 14 residues. CDR3 sequence: CASSLGGFDQPQHF. In DNA, the CDR3 is TGCGCCAGCAGCTTGGGAGGGTTTGATCAGCCCCAGCATTTT.

The rearrangement joins TRBV2 to TRBJ1-5; no reliable D call. The CDR3 is made up of 15 amino acids. V was pared by 0 bases and J by 0 bases, with 6 bases between. Germline values: CDR1 SNHLY, CDR2 FYNNEI. CDR3 coding DNA: TGTGCCAGCAGTGAAGCAGGCTATAGCAATCAGCCCCAGCATTTT. This gives the protein CASSEAGYSNQPQHF.

J is TRBJ2-7 and V is TRBV23-1, with TRBD1 identical over 8 bases. TRBV23-1 is an ORF, with its function uncertain. The CDR3 contains 16 residues. The J segment lost 3 bases and the V segment lost 7 bases, leaving 14 bases of the junction unmatched. Written as DNA, the CDR3 is TGCGCCAGCAACCAATTTAGTAAGGACAGGGACTACGAGCAGTACTTC. Protein sequence: CASNQFSKDRDYEQYF.

The J gene is TRBJ2-5, the V gene TRBV19, with D possibly TRBD1 on 5 matching bases. The CDR3 runs to 12 residues. Trimming cost V 9 bases and J 5 bases, with 13 bases left between them. The V gene's germline CDR1 is LNHDA and CDR2 SQIVND (reference sequence). The CDR3 bases are TGTGCCAGCCAGGGCACTGTGGAGACCCAGTACTTC. As protein: CASQGTVETQYF.